These 24 T cell receptor beta chains share one sample of origin, sequenced in a study of early T cells in non-severe SARS-CoV-2 infection (dated by TCRdb to the early 2020s). The library came from 5' RACE. The instrument was a NextSeq 500. Using fastp at Q25 and MiXCR, TCRdb reprocessed the public reads and kept productive beta chains. Rows with one shared CDR3 protein collapse into an entry with the most common genes and DNA. This sample gives some 30,000 distinct CDR3 sequences in total; about 2.7% of them show up just once. The ten largest account for 0.55% to 0.9% of the sample. The sample taken for sequencing was whole blood. The source is an adult who was a healthcare worker with PCR-confirmed SARS-CoV-2 infection or an uninfected control (not recorded which).

This clonotype was seen repeatedly, ten times or more. The V and J genes are TRBV18 and TRBJ1-2; possibly TRBD1 for D (5 bases). Looked up from germline, CDR1 is KGHSH and CDR2 is LQKENI. Deletions cut 3 bases from V and 6 bases from J, with 11 bases between. CDR3 size: 13 residues. CDR3 DNA: TGTGCCAGCTCACCGGCCAGGGAGAATGGCTACACCTTC. It yields the protein CASSPARENGYTF.

This clonotype was picked up a small number of times. The V and J genes are TRBV19 and TRBJ1-1; 7 bases agree with TRBD1. Germline CDR1 LNHDA, CDR2 SQIVND (reference sequence). Trimming took 6 bases from V and 3 from J; bases not matched to a gene: 7. The CDR3 has 14 residues. This CDR3 reads CASRSTGTHTEAFF. The CDR3 DNA sequence: TGTGCCAGTAGGTCGACAGGGACCCACACTGAAGCTTTCTTT.

At least ten counts were recorded for this clonotype. This chain joins TRBV3-1 and TRBJ1-2; 8 nucleotides align to TRBD1. V lost 3 bases to trimming and J lost 2 bases; unmatched junction nucleotides: 5. The CDR3 extends over 15 amino acids. Germline V lookup: CDR1 LGHDT, CDR2 YNNKEL (reference sequence). The CDR3 sequence: CASSHPGQANYGYTF. The CDR3, as DNA: TGTGCCAGCAGCCACCCGGGACAGGCGAACTATGGCTACACCTTC.

This clonotype occurred many times. This chain connects TRBV2 to TRBJ2-3; D possibly corresponds to TRBD1 (6 bases). Looked up from germline, CDR1 is SNHLY and CDR2 is FYNNEI. CDR3 length: 15 residues. Trimming left V 6 bases short and J 3 bases short, with 16 bases between. CDR3 protein: CASSPQGVKTDTQYF. The CDR3 bases are TGTGCCAGCAGCCCACAGGGCGTAAAGACAGATACGCAGTATTTT.

This clonotype was picked up a small number of times. This chain connects TRBV10-3 to TRBJ2-3; possibly TRBD2 for D (6 bases). The CDR3 is made up of 15 amino acids. Germline V gene data show CDR1 as ENHRY and CDR2 as SYGVKD. V was trimmed by 6 bases and J by 4 bases, leaving 17 bases between them. In DNA, the CDR3 is TGTGCCATCAGATCTAGGTCAACGGGAGCAGATACGCAGTATTTT. This sequence encodes CAIRSRSTGADTQYF.

This clonotype was detected ten times or more. The CDR3 nucleotides are TGTGCCAGCAGTGAAGCGGGGTGGATAGGCTACACCTTC. Translation gives CASSEAGWIGYTF. The chain has TRBV2 and TRBJ1-2; D not resolved. The V end lost 0 bases, the J end lost 8 bases, and 10 bases lay between the germline ends. The germline gives CDR1 SNHLY, CDR2 FYNNEI. This CDR3 comprises 13 residues.

This clonotype was recorded many times. V is TRBV5-1 and J is TRBJ2-5; D is undetermined. Germline V gene sequence: CDR1 SGHRS, CDR2 YFSETQ. This CDR3 has 16 residues. Trimming left V 0 bases short and J 4 bases short, with 16 bases between. CDR3 amino acids: CASSLERNTLGETQYF. The CDR3 region has the DNA TGCGCCAGCAGCTTGGAAAGGAACACCCTTGGAGAGACCCAGTACTTC.

The sample holds many counts of this clonotype. This chain links TRBV7-9 with TRBJ1-1; D is unresolved. Trimming removed 1 base at V and 6 bases at J, with 18 bases between. Germline loops: CDR1 SEHNR, CDR2 FQNEAQ (reference sequence). CDR3 length: 16 residues. The chain's CDR3 is CASSLEGSGGFAEAFF. As DNA, the CDR3 is TGTGCCAGCAGCTTAGAAGGTTCGGGCGGATTTGCTGAAGCTTTCTTT.

Many counts were recorded for this clonotype. CDR3 nucleotides: TGTGCCAGCAGTGCTGGGTATGGCTACACCTTC. Protein sequence: CASSAGYGYTF. J is TRBJ1-2 and V is TRBV25-1; D gene uncertain. The V gene's germline CDR1 is MGHDK and CDR2 SYGVNS. The CDR3 has 11 amino acids. V was clipped by 4 bases and J by 5 bases, with 5 bases between them.

This clonotype has at least ten counts. The V call is TRBV18, the J call TRBJ1-2; TRBD1 is a possible D gene (5 bases). V was cut by 3 bases and J by 0 bases, with 8 bases left in between. This CDR3 region has 14 residues. CDR1 is KGHSH and CDR2 is LQKENI in the germline V gene. In DNA, the CDR3 is TGTGCCAGCTCACCTCTGACAGCTAACTATGGCTACACCTTC. It translates to CASSPLTANYGYTF.

This clonotype was seen many times. This chain joins TRBV6-6 and TRBJ2-7; a weak D match, TRBD1 (6 bases). V dropped 5 bases and J dropped 3 bases, with 11 bases sitting between them. The CDR3 spans 13 residues. In germline, CDR1 is MNHNY, CDR2 SVGAGI (reference sequence). CDR3 region: CASSPGHNYEQYV. The CDR3 DNA sequence: TGTGCCAGCAGTCCGGGACATAACTACGAGCAGTACGTC.

This clonotype ranks as medium-sized. The chain employs TRBV3-1 and TRBJ1-4; D ambiguous. Germline assignment: CDR1 LGHDT and CDR2 YNNKEL (reference sequence). Trimming stripped 0 bases from V and 11 bases from J, with 10 bases between. The CDR3 is made up of 13 amino acids. CDR3 amino acids: CASSQDGGRKLFF. The CDR3, as DNA: TGTGCCAGCAGCCAAGATGGAGGGAGGAAACTGTTTTTT.

Concerning this clonotype: It may be a read error: a sequence one base away is much more abundant. This likely comes from a read error, as the CDR3 has no conserved phenylalanine or tryptophan at its end. This CDR3 is CSVEEGRGPDTQYL. The CDR3 DNA follows: TGCAGCGTTGAAGAAGGTAGGGGCCCAGATACGCAGTATTTA. This rearrangement joins TRBV29-1 to TRBJ2-3; a weak D match, TRBD1 (5 bases). Deletions cut 0 bases from V and 4 bases from J, with 11 bases between. Germline V gives CDR1 SQVTM, CDR2 ANQGSEA. The CDR3 is 14 amino acids.

The chain combines TRBV9 with TRBJ2-3; no firm D call. The CDR3 length is 15 residues. CDR1 and CDR2 from the germline V gene are SGDLS and YYNGEE. V lost 6 bases and J lost 0, with 14 bases in between. DNA for the CDR3: TGTGCCAGCACCACCATGGGAACTAGCACAGATACGCAGTATTTT. Its protein product is CASTTMGTSTDTQYF. Together with reference TRBV9 and TRBJ2-3, the CDR3 gives the full variable domain: DSGVTQTPKHLITATGQRVTLRCSPRSGDLSVYWYQQSLDQGLQFLIQYYNGEERAKGNILERFSAQQFPDLHSELNLSSLELGDSALYFCASTTMGTSTDTQYFGPGTRLTVL.

The chain employs TRBV5-1 and TRBJ2-5; D assignment may be TRBD1 or TRBD2 (6 bases each). CDR1 SGHRS and CDR2 YFSETQ come from the germline V gene. The V end was cut by 0 bases, the J end by 3 bases, with 12 bases between. CDR3 length equals 15 residues. CDR3 nucleotides: TGCGCCAGCAGCTTGGTTCCAGGGGAGGAAGAGACCCAGTACTTC. Translated, it gives CASSLVPGEEETQYF.

This clonotype was counted at least ten times. The chain couples TRBV5-1 to TRBJ2-3; 7 bases fit TRBD1. This CDR3 region has 16 residues. CDR1 and CDR2 (germline): SGHRS, YFSETQ. The V segment lost 4 bases and the J segment 4 bases; nucleotides outside the gene matches: 12. The CDR3 DNA follows: TGCGCCAGCAGCACGGGGACAGCCGGTAGGGCAGATACGCAGTATTTT. This sequence encodes CASSTGTAGRADTQYF.

This clonotype was observed at least ten times. This rearrangement joins TRBV4-1 to TRBJ2-4; TRBD1 aligns across 8 bases. V lost 3 bases to trimming and J lost 3 bases; unmatched junction nucleotides: 10. The CDR3 is 17 amino acids. Germline lookup yields CDR1 MGHRA and CDR2 YSYEKL. CDR3 sequence reads: CASSQPTTGESKNIQYF. CDR3 DNA sequence: TGCGCCAGCAGCCAGCCGACGACAGGGGAAAGCAAAAACATTCAGTACTTC.

This clonotype was observed many times. The chain combines TRBV2 with TRBJ2-5; D uncertain. This CDR3 has 11 residues. V shed 4 bases and J shed 3 bases, with 3 bases lying between them. The germline CDR1 and CDR2 sequences are SNHLY and FYNNEI. The CDR3 region has the DNA TGTGCCAGCAGTGCGGAAGAGACCCAGTACTTC. Translating it yields CASSAEETQYF.

In this sample, this clonotype turned up many times. The chain couples TRBV7-8 to TRBJ2-1, with 7 bases matching TRBD1. The CDR3 loop spans 19 amino acids. V lost 5 bases, J lost 4 bases, and 20 bases stayed unmatched. The germline CDR1 and CDR2 sequences are SGHVS and FQNEAQ. The CDR3 DNA is TGTGCCAGCAGCGGAAGCCCCGCGGCGACAGGGACCGATTACAATGAGCAGTTCTTC. Translated: CASSGSPAATGTDYNEQFF.

This clonotype was detected ten times or more. The chain joins TRBV2 to TRBJ1-2; 7 bases align to TRBD1. The CDR3 runs 14 residues. Germline V gene sequence: CDR1 SNHLY, CDR2 FYNNEI. V lost 7 bases, J lost 7 bases, and 12 bases stayed unmatched. The CDR3 nucleotides are TGTGCCAGCACCCCGGGCAGGGGGTATCGTGGCTACACCTTC. Protein product: CASTPGRGYRGYTF.

This clonotype has ten or more counts. The CDR3 loop is CASSLDRGETQYF. In DNA form, the CDR3 reads TGTGCCAGCAGCCTGGACAGGGGAGAGACCCAGTACTTC. The chain recombines TRBV11-2 with TRBJ2-5, with 9 nucleotides matching TRBD1. Trimming removed 5 bases from V and 4 bases from J; junction bases left unmatched: 2. From germline, CDR1 is SGHAT and CDR2 FQNNGV. The CDR3 loop spans 13 amino acids. The variable domain in full, with the rest retrieved from reference TRBV11-2 and TRBJ2-5, is EAGVAQSPRYKIIEKRQSVAFWCNPISGHATLYWYQQILGQGPKLLIQFQNNGVVDDSQLPKDRFSAERLKGVDSTLKIQPAKLEDSAVYLCASSLDRGETQYFGPGTRLLVL.

This clonotype was seen at least ten times. The rearrangement uses TRBV12-3 or TRBV12-4 and TRBJ2-5, with a weak D call TRBD2 (5 bases). The ends were cut back, 8 bases at V and 4 bases at J, with 14 bases in the middle. This CDR3 has 13 residues. In DNA form, the CDR3 reads TGTGCCAGCTCCCCGGGGATCGGAGAGACCCAGTACTTC. Amino acids: CASSPGIGETQYF.

This clonotype was picked up a small number of times. The V call is TRBV7-2, the J call TRBJ2-1, with a possible D match to TRBD2 (5 bases). Trimming took off 5 bases at V and 3 bases at J, with 17 bases between the two ends. Germline V gives CDR1 SGHTA, CDR2 FQGNSA. This CDR3 is 16 amino acids long. The CDR3 nucleotides are TGTGCCAGCAGCCTCGACCGCGCTAGCAACTACAATGAGCAGTTCTTC. The encoded protein is CASSLDRASNYNEQFF.

This clonotype was seen at least ten times. The rearrangement uses TRBV5-1 and TRBJ2-6; D not resolved. Germline V gene lookup returns CDR1 SGHRS and CDR2 YFSETQ. CDR3 length equals 15 residues. V gave up 4 bases and J gave up 0 bases, with 8 bases separating them. The CDR3: CASSLQVSGANVLTF. CDR3 nucleotides: TGCGCCAGCAGCCTGCAAGTCTCTGGGGCCAACGTCCTGACTTTC. The full variable domain, rest sourced from reference TRBV5-1 and TRBJ2-6, is KAGVTQTPRYLIKTRGQQVTLSCSPISGHRSVSWYQQTPGQGLQFLFEYFSETQRNKGNFPGRFSGRQFSNSRSEMNVSTLELGDSALYLCASSLQVSGANVLTFGAGSRLTVL.